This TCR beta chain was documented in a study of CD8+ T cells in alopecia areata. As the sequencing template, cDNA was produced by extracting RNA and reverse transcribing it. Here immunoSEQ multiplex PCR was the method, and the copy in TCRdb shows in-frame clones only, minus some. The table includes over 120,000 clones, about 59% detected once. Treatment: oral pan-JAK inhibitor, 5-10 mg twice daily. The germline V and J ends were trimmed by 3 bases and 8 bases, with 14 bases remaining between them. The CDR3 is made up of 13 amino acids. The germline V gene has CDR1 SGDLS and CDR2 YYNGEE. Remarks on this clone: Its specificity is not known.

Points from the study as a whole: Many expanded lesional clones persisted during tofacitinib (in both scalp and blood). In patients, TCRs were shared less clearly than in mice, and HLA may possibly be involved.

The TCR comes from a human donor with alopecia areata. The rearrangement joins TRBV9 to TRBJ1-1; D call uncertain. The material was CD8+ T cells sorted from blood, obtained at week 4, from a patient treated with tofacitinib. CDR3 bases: TGTGCCAGCAGCGAGCGGGATAAGAGAGAAGCTTTCTTT. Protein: CASSERDKREAFF. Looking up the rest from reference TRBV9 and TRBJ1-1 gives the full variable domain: DSGVTQTPKHLITATGQRVTLRCSPRSGDLSVYWYQQSLDQGLQFLIQYYNGEERAKGNILERFSAQQFPDLHSELNLSSLELGDSALYFCASSERDKREAFFGQGTRLTVV.